One T cell receptor (beta chain) is described in this entry. The sample carries other DNA sequences with the same CDR3. These data originate in a study of shared clonotypes between healthy human individuals. Generated by immunoSEQ multiplex PCR, the TCRdb table keeps only in-frame clones and is missing some. The sample has fewer than 700,000 clones, 95% seen once. CDR1 and CDR2 from the germline V gene are MNHEY and SMNVEV (reference sequence). This CDR3 is 14 amino acids long. V was pared by 3 bases and J by 4 bases, with 5 bases of the junction left unmatched. As defined, naive CD8 cells were CD45RO-negative and positively selected for CCR7, with terminally differentiated effector memory CD45RA+ cells excluded.

This chain joins TRBV27 and TRBJ2-7, with 8 bases aligning to TRBD2. The source is a woman in her 30s in good health. Sequenced material: naive CD8+ T cells sorted from blood. CDR3 DNA: TGTGCCAGCAGTTTTAGCGGGACACCATACGAGCAGTACTTC. Its translation: CASSFSGTPYEQYF.